This entry lists 22 T cell receptor beta chains sequenced from one sample in a study of blood T cell repertoires in COVID-19 (dated by TCRdb to the early 2020s). The library was obtained by the immunoSEQ multiplex PCR assay. TCRdb mirrors the immuneACCESS table, restricted to in-frame sequences. Some clones are absent from its copies; in checked studies, under half trace to an unresolved V gene, and the reason for the others is unknown. The sample profile shows about 340,000 clones; over 80% of them were found once. Together, the top ten hold more than 5% of the sample. Sample: peripheral blood. Source of these receptors: a woman aged 45-65 years with COVID-19, enrolled during active disease.

The chain couples TRBV19 to TRBJ2-1; 10 bases fit TRBD1. Germline values: CDR1 LNHDA, CDR2 SQIVND (reference sequence). V lost 3 bases to trimming and J lost 8 bases; unmatched junction nucleotides: 4. The CDR3 is 14 residues long. The CDR3 sequence is CASSIRTGGYEQFF. The CDR3 DNA sequence: TGTGCCAGTAGTATCAGGACAGGGGGGTATGAGCAGTTCTTC. Together with reference TRBV19 and TRBJ2-1, the CDR3 gives the full variable domain: DGGITQSPKYLFRKEGQNVTLSCEQNLNHDAMYWYRQDPGQGLRLIYYSQIVNDFQKGDIAEGYSVSREKKESFPLTVTSAQKNPTAFYLCASSIRTGGYEQFFGPGTRLTVL.

This sequence joins TRBV27 and TRBJ2-2; TRBD2 aligns across 12 bases. Losses at the gene ends were 3 bases for V and 5 bases for J; bases not matched to a gene: 10. This CDR3 has 18 amino acids. Per germline, CDR1 MNHEY and CDR2 SMNVEV (reference sequence). CDR3 DNA sequence: TGTGCCAGCAGTTTTAGGCTAGCGGGAGGGCCAGGGACCGGGGAGCTGTTTTTT. It is translated as CASSFRLAGGPGTGELFF.

V is TRBV24-1 and J is TRBJ2-1; 7 nucleotides align to TRBD2. The ends lost 1 base at V and 4 bases at J; junction bases unmatched: 18. The CDR3 has 20 amino acids. Germline CDR1 KGHDR, CDR2 SFDVKD. The CDR3 loop is CATSDFGRRGSGKIYNEQFF. The CDR3, as DNA: TGTGCCACCAGTGATTTTGGGCGGAGGGGAAGCGGGAAGATATACAATGAGCAGTTCTTC.

This chain connects TRBV28 to TRBJ2-3, with 9 nucleotides matching TRBD1. The V gene end was trimmed by 4 bases and the J gene end by 5 bases; junction bases not matched to a gene: 10. Germline values: CDR1 MDHEN, CDR2 SYDVKM. This CDR3 region has 16 residues. CDR3 DNA sequence: TGTGCCAGCAGTTCTACAGGGGGCTCCCTGGAAGATACGCAGTATTTT. Amino acid sequence: CASSSTGGSLEDTQYF.

The chain employs TRBV28 and TRBJ1-1; 9 bases are shared with TRBD1. With 10 bases clipped from V and 5 bases from J, the junction kept 11 bases outside the gene matches. The CDR3 has 14 amino acids. The germline CDR1 and CDR2 sequences are MDHEN and SYDVKM. The CDR3 is CAITGTGLSTEAFF. The CDR3 DNA is TGTGCCATTACCGGGACAGGGTTAAGTACTGAAGCTTTCTTT.

The chain joins TRBV11-3 to TRBJ2-7; possible D gene TRBD2, 6 bases. The CDR3 loop spans 13 amino acids. The germline V and J ends were trimmed by 6 bases and 7 bases, with 16 bases remaining between them. In germline, CDR1 is SGHNT, CDR2 YENEEA. This CDR3 is CASSLSGLIEQYF. The CDR3, as DNA: TGTGCCAGCAGTTTAAGCGGGCTAATTGAGCAGTACTTC. The complete variable domain, with remaining parts taken from reference TRBV11-3 and TRBJ2-7, reads EAGVVQSPRYKIIEKKQPVAFWCNPISGHNTLYWYLQNLGQGPELLIRYENEEAVDDSQLPKDRFSAERLKGVDSTLKIQPAELGDSAVYLCASSLSGLIEQYFGPGTRLTVT.

This CDR3 reads CASSYVAGGMFNEQYF. In DNA, the CDR3 is TGTGCCAGCAGCTACGTAGCGGGAGGAATGTTCAACGAGCAGTACTTC. This chain links TRBV7-3 with TRBJ2-7; 10 bases align to TRBD2. Germline values: CDR1 SGHTA, CDR2 FQGTGA. CDR3 size: 16 residues. Trimming cost V 4 bases and J 5 bases; bases outside gene matches: 11.

This rearrangement joins TRBV6-2 or TRBV6-3 to TRBJ1-2; D unclear. With 4 bases removed from V and 2 bases from J, the gap between germline ends came to 8 bases. CDR1 MNHEY and CDR2 SVGEGT come from the germline V gene. This CDR3 comprises 13 residues. In nucleotides, the CDR3 is TGTGCCAGCAGTTCCCGGGAGAACTATGGCTACACCTTC. Amino acids: CASSSRENYGYTF.

The gene calls are TRBV20-1 and TRBJ1-2; D not certain. The CDR3 loop spans 11 amino acids. V lost 3 bases, J lost 3 bases, and 5 bases lay in between. Germline V CDR1 and CDR2: DFQATT, SNEGSKA (reference sequence). The CDR3 loop reads CSASPDYGYTF. As DNA, the CDR3 is TGCAGTGCTAGCCCAGACTATGGCTACACCTTC.

V gene TRBV6-2 or TRBV6-3 combines with J gene TRBJ2-5; 11 bases match TRBD1. Trimming took 4 bases from V and 4 from J; bases not matched to a gene: 5. Germline V gene lookup returns CDR1 MNHEY and CDR2 SVGEGT. The CDR3 totals 15 residues. DNA of the CDR3: TGTGCCAGCAGTTTTCTTGGGACAGGGGGAGAGACCCAGTACTTC. This translates into CASSFLGTGGETQYF.

V is TRBV2 and J is TRBJ1-6; possibly TRBD1 for D (5 bases). CDR1 SNHLY and CDR2 FYNNEI come from the germline V gene. The V and J ends lost 1 base and 8 bases respectively, with 12 bases between them. CDR3 length: 15 amino acids. The CDR3, as DNA: TGTGCCAGCAGTGAAGAGCAGGGTGGGTATTCACCCCTCCACTTT. Translation gives CASSEEQGGYSPLHF.

This clone has a handful of counts. The rearrangement joins TRBV27 to TRBJ2-7; TRBD1 matches 7 bases. The CDR3 has 15 residues. CDR1 is MNHEY and CDR2 is SMNVEV in the germline V gene (reference sequence). The V segment lost 2 bases and the J segment 0 bases; nucleotides outside the gene matches: 4. This CDR3 reads CASSLEQGFSYEQYF. The CDR3 nucleotides are TGTGCCAGCAGTTTAGAACAGGGGTTCTCCTACGAGCAGTACTTC.

V is TRBV7-3 and J is TRBJ2-3; 7 bases line up with TRBD2. CDR1 and CDR2 (germline): SGHTA, FQGTGA. The CDR3 loop spans 15 amino acids. With 4 bases clipped from V and 4 bases from J, the junction kept 8 bases outside the gene matches. CDR3 loop: CASSSGGGRADTQYF. The CDR3 DNA is TGTGCCAGCAGCTCAGGCGGGGGTAGGGCAGATACGCAGTATTTT.

As for this clone: Other DNA sequences in this sample translate to the same CDR3. The chain recombines TRBV12-3 or TRBV12-4 with TRBJ1-1; 9 bases are shared with TRBD1. The CDR3 consists of 13 residues. V gave up 1 base and J gave up 6 bases; unmatched junction bases: 0. CDR3 region: CASSLGQGAEAFF. CDR3 in DNA: TGTGCCAGCAGTTTAGGACAGGGGGCTGAAGCTTTCTTT.

Points on this clone: Other nucleotide sequences in the sample specify the same CDR3. The chain recombines TRBV27 with TRBJ1-1; 7 nucleotides align to TRBD1. Germline trimming cut 6 bases from V and 5 bases from J; bases unmatched to any gene: 12. The CDR3 loop spans 15 amino acids. Germline-derived CDR1 and CDR2 are MNHEY and SMNVEV (reference sequence). CDR3 DNA: TGTGCCAGCAGCTACAGGGGCCTCCAGAATACTGAAGCTTTCTTT. Protein: CASSYRGLQNTEAFF.

CDR3 coding DNA: TGTGCCAGTAGTATTCCGAGGGTTCCTGGCTACACCTTC. It specifies CASSIPRVPGYTF. This rearrangement joins TRBV19 to TRBJ1-2, with no clear D. The V end lost 3 bases, the J end lost 7 bases, and 12 bases lay between the germline ends. Germline lookup yields CDR1 LNHDA and CDR2 SQIVND (reference sequence). The CDR3 consists of 13 residues.

The chain employs TRBV6-6 and TRBJ2-7; 8 bases match TRBD1. V gave up 6 bases and J gave up 5 bases; unmatched junction bases: 6. Germline-derived CDR1 and CDR2 are MNHNY and SVGAGI (reference sequence). This CDR3 has 13 residues. The CDR3 DNA reads as TGTGCCAGCAGGATAGGACAGGGCGACGAGCAGTACTTC. Translated: CASRIGQGDEQYF.

The chain couples TRBV3-1 (or the pseudogene TRBV3-2) to TRBJ2-3; 9 bases line up with TRBD2. The ends lost 3 bases at V and 5 bases at J; junction bases unmatched: 15. Per germline, CDR1 LGHDT and CDR2 YNNKEL (reference sequence). There are 18 residues in the CDR3. In DNA form, the CDR3 reads TGTGCCAGCAGCCACTGGTATAGCAGGACTAGCGTACGAGATACGCAGTATTTT. It codes for CASSHWYSRTSVRDTQYF.

J is TRBJ2-3 and V is TRBV27; weak D call: TRBD1 (6 bases). Trimming removed 5 bases at V and 1 base at J, with 16 bases between. CDR1 and CDR2 (germline): MNHEY, SMNVEV (reference sequence). This CDR3 spans 16 amino acids. The chain's CDR3 is CASSAGSRGGTDTQYF. CDR3 bases: TGTGCCAGCAGTGCCGGAAGCAGGGGAGGCACAGATACGCAGTATTTT.

V usage is TRBV6-2 or TRBV6-3 and J usage is TRBJ1-2, with 11 bases fitting TRBD1. Germline loops: CDR1 MNHEY, CDR2 SVGEGT. There are 17 residues in the CDR3. Trimming took 4 bases from V and 2 from J; bases not matched to a gene: 9. The CDR3 sequence: CASSFPGGTGGNYGYTF. The DNA for the CDR3 is TGTGCCAGCAGTTTCCCAGGCGGGACAGGGGGAAACTATGGCTACACCTTC.

The V gene is TRBV29-1, the J gene TRBJ2-6; 10 bases fit TRBD1. V lost 6 bases to trimming and J lost 3 bases; unmatched junction nucleotides: 2. Germline V gives CDR1 SQVTM, CDR2 ANQGSEA. This CDR3 region has 14 residues. The CDR3 loop is CSVTGGFGANVLTF. DNA for the CDR3: TGCAGCGTGACAGGGGGCTTTGGGGCCAACGTCCTGACTTTC.

The table lists this clone with a few counts. J is TRBJ1-2 and V is TRBV6-6; TRBD1 is a possible D gene (6 bases). Trimming cost V 2 bases and J 4 bases, with 14 bases left between them. The CDR3 is made up of 15 amino acids. The V gene's germline CDR1 is MNHNY and CDR2 SVGAGI (reference sequence). CDR3 protein: CASSYKGETVYGYTF. CDR3 bases: TGTGCCAGCAGTTACAAGGGGGAGACAGTCTATGGCTACACCTTC.